This T cell receptor beta chain was observed in a study of radiotherapy plus CTLA-4 blockade in lung cancer. As for the study in general: Around 19% of enrolled patients responded objectively, and 31% had disease control. Whole-study findings and limits: Radiotherapy with ipilimumab was followed by blood expansion of tumor-derived clones. Interferon-beta and early blood T cell clone dynamics reportedly predicted response best.

This CDR3 has 18 amino acids. V lost 2 bases and J 0 bases, leaving 18 bases between the germline ends. The V gene's germline CDR1 is SGDLS and CDR2 YYNGEE. For this clone: What it recognizes is unknown.

The method was immunoSEQ multiplex PCR; TCRdb's version includes in-frame clones alone and lacks a portion of them. The table records about 93,000 clones, 88% of them present only once. This sequence was found in a human donor with non-small cell lung cancer that progressed on radiotherapy plus ipilimumab. This rearrangement joins TRBV9 to TRBJ1-5, with no clear D. The sample in question was peripheral blood, obtained from a patient treated with radiotherapy plus ipilimumab. DNA of the CDR3: TGTGCCAGCAGCGTCCTAGTGAGGCAGTCGGGTAGCAATCAGCCCCAGCATTTT. This gives the protein CASSVLVRQSGSNQPQHF.